The T cell receptor (beta chain) under discussion was sequenced for a study of regulatory T cells in long-lasting Graves disease. V lost 3 bases and J 0 bases, leaving 5 bases between the germline ends. CDR1 is SGHVS, CDR2 FQNEAQ, per germline. This CDR3 has 13 residues. Time point reported: newly diagnosed GD, antithyroid drugs for less than 3 months. Scientists built the TCR library using RNA that was extracted from PBMCs. TCR beta libraries were built with iRepertoire HTBI primers and Arm-PCR of CDR3 regions. Via MiXCR, TCRdb re-called the multiplex PCR reads, giving one row per CDR3 protein. Of about 560,000 distinct CDR3 sequences listed, about 16% are singletons. Study-wide results and caveats: Lower TCR diversity characterized persistent Graves' patients relative to newly diagnosed patients.

This clonotype came up many times. Its antigen is not known. These data were also reused for a study on T cells in Graves' hyperthyroidism and ophthalmopathy.

This chain uses TRBV7-8 with TRBJ1-1; the D is unclear. The sequences come from peripheral blood mononuclear cells (PBMCs), collected at new diagnosis, from a patient treated with antithyroid drugs. The receptor was isolated from a man between 18 and 35 years old with Graves disease. The CDR3 DNA reads as TGTGCCAGCAGCTTTAACATGAACACTGAAGCTTTCTTT. Protein sequence: CASSFNMNTEAFF. Full variable domain (rest looked up from reference TRBV7-8 and TRBJ1-1): GAGVSQSPRYKVAKRGQDVALRCDPISGHVSLFWYQQALGQGPEFLTYFQNEAQLDKSGLPSDRFFAERPEGSVSTLKIQRTQQEDSAVYLCASSFNMNTEAFFGQGTRLTVV.